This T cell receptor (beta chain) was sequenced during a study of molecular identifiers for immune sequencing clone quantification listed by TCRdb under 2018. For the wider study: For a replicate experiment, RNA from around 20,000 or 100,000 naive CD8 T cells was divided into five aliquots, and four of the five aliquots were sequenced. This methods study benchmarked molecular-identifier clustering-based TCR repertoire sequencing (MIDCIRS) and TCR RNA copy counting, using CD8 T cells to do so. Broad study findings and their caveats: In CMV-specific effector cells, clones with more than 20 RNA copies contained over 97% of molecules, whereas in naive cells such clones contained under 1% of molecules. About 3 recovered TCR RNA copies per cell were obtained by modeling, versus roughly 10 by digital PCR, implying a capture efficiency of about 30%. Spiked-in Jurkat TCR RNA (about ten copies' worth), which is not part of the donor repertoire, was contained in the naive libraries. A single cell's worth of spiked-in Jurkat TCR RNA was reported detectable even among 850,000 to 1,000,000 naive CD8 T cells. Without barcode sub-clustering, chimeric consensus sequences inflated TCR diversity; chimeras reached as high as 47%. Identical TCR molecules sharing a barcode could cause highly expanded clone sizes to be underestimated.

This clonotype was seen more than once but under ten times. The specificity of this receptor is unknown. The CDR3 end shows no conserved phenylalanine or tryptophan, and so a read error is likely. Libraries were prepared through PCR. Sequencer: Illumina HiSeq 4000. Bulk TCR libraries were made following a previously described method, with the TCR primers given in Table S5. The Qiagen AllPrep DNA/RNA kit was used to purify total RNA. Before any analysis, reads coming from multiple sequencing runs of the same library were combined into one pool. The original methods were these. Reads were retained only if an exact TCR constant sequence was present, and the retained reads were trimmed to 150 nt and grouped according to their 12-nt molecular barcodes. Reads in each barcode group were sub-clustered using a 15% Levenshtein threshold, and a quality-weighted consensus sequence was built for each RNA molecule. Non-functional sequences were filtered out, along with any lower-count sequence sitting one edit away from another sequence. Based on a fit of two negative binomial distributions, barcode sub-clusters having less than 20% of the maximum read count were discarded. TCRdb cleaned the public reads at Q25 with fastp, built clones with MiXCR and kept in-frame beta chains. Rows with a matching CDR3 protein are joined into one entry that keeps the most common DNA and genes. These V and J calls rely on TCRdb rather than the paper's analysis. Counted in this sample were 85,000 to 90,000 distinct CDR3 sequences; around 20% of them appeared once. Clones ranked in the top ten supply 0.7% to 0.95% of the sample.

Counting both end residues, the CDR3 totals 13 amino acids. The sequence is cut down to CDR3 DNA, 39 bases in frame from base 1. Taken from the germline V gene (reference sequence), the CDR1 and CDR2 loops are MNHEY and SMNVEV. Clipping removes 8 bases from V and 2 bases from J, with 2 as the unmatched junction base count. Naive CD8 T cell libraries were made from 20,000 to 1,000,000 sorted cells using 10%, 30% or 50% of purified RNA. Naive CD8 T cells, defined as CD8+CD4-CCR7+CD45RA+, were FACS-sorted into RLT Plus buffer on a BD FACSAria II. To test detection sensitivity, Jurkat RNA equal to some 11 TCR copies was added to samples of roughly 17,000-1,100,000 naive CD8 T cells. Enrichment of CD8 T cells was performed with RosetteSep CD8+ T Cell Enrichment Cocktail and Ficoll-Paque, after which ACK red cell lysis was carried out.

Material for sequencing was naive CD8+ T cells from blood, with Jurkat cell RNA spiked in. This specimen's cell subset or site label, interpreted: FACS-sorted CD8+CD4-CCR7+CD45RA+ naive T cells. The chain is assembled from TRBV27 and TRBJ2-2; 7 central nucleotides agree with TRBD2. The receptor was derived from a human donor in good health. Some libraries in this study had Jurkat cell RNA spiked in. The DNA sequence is TGTGCCAGCTCGGGGGGAAACACCGGGGAGCTGTTTCTT. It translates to CASSGGNTGELFL.